Below, 25 T cell receptor beta chains from the same sample are listed, as sequenced in a study of graft-versus-host responses after intestinal transplantation. Which antigens these TCRs recognize remains unknown. Sequencing used immunoSEQ multiplex PCR; TCRdb keeps in-frame clones, though not all of them. The repertoire includes 75,000 to 100,000 clones, 92% of them detected once, and approximately 0.17% sits in the top ten. The sequences come from unstimulated CD4+ T cells sorted from spleen or lymph node cells, collected before intestinal transplant. The origin of the receptors is a human donor who received an intestinal transplant.

This chain connects TRBV10-3 to TRBJ2-1, with D unclear. The CDR3 loop spans 14 amino acids. V lost 0 bases to trimming and J lost 4 bases, with 7 bases between them. Germline CDR1 is ENHRY and CDR2 is SYGVKD. In DNA, the CDR3 is TGTGCCATCAGTGAGTCGAAACAGTACAATGAGCAGTTCTTC. Residues: CAISESKQYNEQFF.

This chain joins TRBV5-1 and TRBJ1-6; no clear D gene. This CDR3 has 17 residues. V was pared by 4 bases and J by 2 bases, with 16 bases between. CDR1 is SGHRS, CDR2 YFSETQ, per germline. The CDR3: CASSRAGADTYNSPLHF. The CDR3 DNA follows: TGCGCCAGCAGCAGGGCGGGCGCAGACACCTATAATTCACCCCTCCACTTT.

This sequence joins TRBV7-2 and TRBJ1-4, with TRBD1 as a possible D gene (5 bases). Deletions cut 3 bases from V and 8 bases from J, with 19 bases between. From germline, CDR1 is SGHTA and CDR2 FQGNSA. This CDR3 region has 16 residues. CDR3 protein: CASSLGDNTGGEKLFF. CDR3 sequence (DNA): TGTGCCAGCAGCTTGGGGGATAACACAGGAGGGGAAAAACTGTTTTTT.

The chain joins TRBV11-3 to TRBJ2-3; a weak D match, TRBD1 (7 bases). This CDR3 region has 15 residues. V gave up 4 bases and J gave up 2 bases, with 13 bases separating them. Germline CDR1 SGHNT, CDR2 YENEEA. The chain's CDR3 is CASSSGGTVTDTQYF. CDR3 bases: TGTGCCAGCAGCTCAGGGGGGACAGTCACAGATACGCAGTATTTT.

The genes are TRBV6-6 and TRBJ2-7; perhaps TRBD1 as D (6 bases). CDR3 length: 13 amino acids. V was cut by 2 bases and J by 4 bases, with 9 bases left in between. In germline, CDR1 is MNHNY, CDR2 SVGAGI (reference sequence). CDR3 nucleotide sequence: TGTGCCAGCAGTTACACAGGGATATACGAGCAGTACTTC. Translation gives CASSYTGIYEQYF.

The chain combines TRBV25-1 with TRBJ2-7; TRBD1 might be the D (5 bases). The CDR3 runs 14 residues. The V end lost 3 bases, the J end lost 2 bases, and 11 bases lay between the germline ends. From germline, CDR1 is MGHDK and CDR2 SYGVNS. The CDR3: CASSDSGIPYEQYF. The CDR3 nucleotides read TGTGCCAGCAGTGATTCAGGGATTCCCTACGAGCAGTACTTC.

This chain joins TRBV9 and TRBJ1-1, with 7 bases fitting TRBD1. The CDR3 runs to 14 residues. From germline, CDR1 is SGDLS and CDR2 YYNGEE. After removal of 5 bases from V and 4 bases from J, the junction contained 8 bases not matched to a gene. CDR3 nucleotides: TGTGCCAGCAGTGCCTATACAGGGGTCACTGAAGCTTTCTTT. This translates into CASSAYTGVTEAFF.

Only one count was recorded for this clone. This sequence joins TRBV7-2 and TRBJ2-3, with 14 bases that match TRBD2. With V trimmed by 5 bases and J by 5 bases, 6 bases remained unmatched. This CDR3 spans 16 amino acids. In germline, CDR1 is SGHTA, CDR2 FQGNSA. CDR3 DNA: TGTGCCAGCAGCGGACTAGCGGGAGGACCGGGAGATACGCAGTATTTT. Its translation is CASSGLAGGPGDTQYF.

The rearrangement uses TRBV5-6 and TRBJ2-3, with 10 bases lining up with TRBD2. V trimming: 4 bases; J trimming: 1 base; junction bases outside the gene matches: 9. Germline V gene sequence: CDR1 SGHDT, CDR2 YYEEEE. This CDR3 has 17 amino acids. In nucleotides, the CDR3 is TGTGCCAGCAGCACTCCCAGTGGGACTAGCGGCACAGATACGCAGTATTTT. Translation: CASSTPSGTSGTDTQYF.

V usage is TRBV19 and J usage is TRBJ2-6, with TRBD2 matching over 9 bases. The CDR3 has 15 amino acids. In germline, CDR1 is LNHDA, CDR2 SQIVND (reference sequence). Trimming cost V 6 bases and J 2 bases; bases outside gene matches: 2. The CDR3 region is CASRVAGAGANVLTF. CDR3 coding DNA: TGTGCCAGTAGGGTAGCGGGAGCTGGGGCCAACGTCCTGACTTTC.

The chain links TRBV4-1 to TRBJ2-4; TRBD1 aligns across 8 bases. The CDR3 length is 15 residues. Germline values: CDR1 MGHRA, CDR2 YSYEKL. Losses at the gene ends were 1 base for V and 8 bases for J; bases not matched to a gene: 7. The CDR3 DNA sequence: TGCGCCAGCAGCCAAGTGCCAGGGGGCGAGTACATTCAGTACTTC. Amino acids: CASSQVPGGEYIQYF.

The chain joins TRBV15 to TRBJ1-4, with D maybe TRBD1 (6 bases). Germline assignment: CDR1 LNHNV and CDR2 YYDKDF (reference sequence). The V end lost 1 base, the J end lost 7 bases, and 22 bases lay between the germline ends. There are 18 residues in the CDR3. CDR3 loop: CATSRGKDRGRQFEKLFF. CDR3 nucleotides: TGTGCCACCAGCAGAGGGAAGGACAGAGGACGACAATTTGAAAAACTGTTTTTT.

In its sample, this clone is medium-sized. The V gene is TRBV5-5, the J gene TRBJ1-3; 7 nucleotides line up with TRBD1. J lost 3 bases, V lost 0 bases, and 9 bases had no gene match. The germline V gene has CDR1 SGHKS and CDR2 YYEKEE (reference sequence). The CDR3 consists of 17 residues. The DNA for the CDR3 is TGTGCCAGCAGCTTGGGGACCGGGACAGCGGTTGGAAACACCATATATTTT. Its translation: CASSLGTGTAVGNTIYF.

The V and J genes are TRBV5-1 and TRBJ2-3; D is unresolved. Trimming left V 5 bases short and J 2 bases short, with 21 bases between. The CDR3 contains 17 residues. Germline values: CDR1 SGHRS, CDR2 YFSETQ. CDR3 residues: CASSTSNRLAYTDTQYF. In DNA, the CDR3 is TGCGCCAGCAGTACCAGTAACCGACTGGCCTACACAGATACGCAGTATTTT. The complete variable domain, with remaining parts taken from reference TRBV5-1 and TRBJ2-3, reads KAGVTQTPRYLIKTRGQQVTLSCSPISGHRSVSWYQQTPGQGLQFLFEYFSETQRNKGNFPGRFSGRQFSNSRSEMNVSTLELGDSALYLCASSTSNRLAYTDTQYFGPGTRLTVL.

V usage is TRBV6-5 and J usage is TRBJ2-3, with a tentative D call TRBD1 (6 bases). Between the trimmed V and J ends, which lost 5 bases and 3 bases, there was a span of 15 bases. The CDR3 is made up of 15 amino acids. The germline CDR1 and CDR2 sequences are MNHEY and SVGAGI. The CDR3 protein is CASSPVVRGTDTQYF. For the CDR3, the DNA is TGTGCCAGCAGTCCGGTGGTCAGGGGTACAGATACGCAGTATTTT.

This clone has just a few counts. The chain links TRBV6-5 to TRBJ1-6, with 8 bases identical to TRBD1. The CDR3 length is 13 residues. The germline gives CDR1 MNHEY, CDR2 SVGAGI. The trim removed 3 bases at V and 10 bases at J, leaving 2 bases unmatched. The CDR3 loop is CASSYRQGSPLHF. The CDR3 nucleotides read TGTGCCAGCAGTTATCGACAGGGGTCACCCCTCCACTTT.

The chain couples TRBV6-5 to TRBJ1-6; 8 bases align to TRBD1. The CDR3 is made up of 16 amino acids. The germline CDR1 and CDR2 sequences are MNHEY and SVGAGI. The J segment lost 9 bases and the V segment lost 4 bases, leaving 11 bases of the junction unmatched. CDR3 residues: CASSSRAETGVSPLHF. The CDR3 bases are TGTGCCAGCAGTTCCAGGGCGGAGACAGGGGTTTCACCCCTCCACTTT.

The J gene is TRBJ2-1, the V gene TRBV9; possible D gene TRBD2, 7 bases. The germline gives CDR1 SGDLS, CDR2 YYNGEE. V gave up 0 bases and J gave up 8 bases, with 18 bases separating them. The CDR3 has 16 residues. For the CDR3, the DNA is TGTGCCAGCAGCGTAGTAGGGGGGGTCTCCCGCGATGAGCAGTTCTTC. This codes for CASSVVGGVSRDEQFF.

J is TRBJ1-2 and V is TRBV14; D is uncertain. V lost 0 bases to trimming and J lost 1 base, with 9 bases between them. In germline, CDR1 is SGHDN, CDR2 FVKESK. The length of the CDR3 is 15 residues. As DNA, the CDR3 is TGTGCCAGCAGCCAAGAAACAGACCTTAACTATGGCTACACCTTC. This translates into CASSQETDLNYGYTF.

V usage is TRBV5-1 and J usage is TRBJ2-3; TRBD2 aligns across 13 bases. The CDR3 has 16 amino acids. V shed 4 bases and J 5 bases; nucleotides not matched to a gene: 7. Looked up from germline, CDR1 is SGHRS and CDR2 is YFSETQ. CDR3 amino acids: CASSRGLAGEVDTQYF. CDR3 nucleotides: TGCGCCAGCAGCCGAGGACTAGCGGGAGAGGTAGATACGCAGTATTTT.

This clone was detected a few times. The rearrangement joins TRBV6-6 to TRBJ2-7; TRBD1 agrees at 7 bases. The V gene end was trimmed by 5 bases and the J gene end by 1 base; junction bases not matched to a gene: 8. Germline V CDR1 and CDR2: MNHNY, SVGAGI (reference sequence). There are 15 residues in the CDR3. CDR3 sequence reads: CASSRPGQRSYEQYF. DNA of the CDR3: TGTGCCAGCAGTCGGCCGGGACAGAGGTCCTACGAGCAGTACTTC.

This chain connects TRBV7-2 to TRBJ2-7; 10 positions match TRBD2. Germline V gene lookup returns CDR1 SGHTA and CDR2 FQGNSA. The CDR3 spans 13 residues. The trim removed 5 bases at V and 6 bases at J, leaving 4 bases unmatched. The DNA of the CDR3 is TGTGCCAGCAGCAGCGGGGGGGCGGTCGAGCAGTACTTC. Translating gives CASSSGGAVEQYF.

The V gene is TRBV6-5, the J gene TRBJ1-6, with unresolved D. V was cut by 6 bases and J by 7 bases, with 16 bases left in between. Germline V gene lookup returns CDR1 MNHEY and CDR2 SVGAGI. The length of the CDR3 is 15 residues. The CDR3 spells CASSYTRGWNSPLHF. Here the CDR3 DNA reads TGTGCCAGCAGCTACACCCGCGGGTGGAATTCACCCCTCCACTTT.

The CDR3 sequence is CASTKTGNTGELFF. CDR3 bases: TGTGCCAGTACGAAAACAGGGAACACCGGGGAGCTGTTTTTT. V and J are TRBV19 and TRBJ2-2; D is possibly TRBD1 (5 bases). CDR1 is LNHDA, CDR2 SQIVND, per germline (reference sequence). The CDR3 runs to 14 residues. Trimming cost V 7 bases and J 1 base, with 10 bases left between them.

The chain has TRBV10-3 and TRBJ2-3, with a weak D call TRBD2 (6 bases). The germline V and J ends were trimmed by 5 bases and 3 bases, with 9 bases remaining between them. There are 13 residues in the CDR3. The germline CDR1 and CDR2 sequences are ENHRY and SYGVKD. DNA of the CDR3: TGTGCCATCAGTTATCGGGGGACAGATACGCAGTATTTT. Its protein is CAISYRGTDTQYF.